What follows is one TCR beta chain and its context. Its cognate antigen is unknown. This sample is drawn from a study of T cell responses to AZD1222 COVID-19 vaccine. Overall study context: Pooling was applied to second doses at about 4 or about 12 weeks. General study findings and limits: The donor cohort was predominantly white British with a female majority, and clonal diversity may have been underestimated. With two AZD1222 doses given, Spike-specific TCR breadth and depth both rose. Spike-wide vaccine-associated CD4 TCRs dominated at 160-218 and 743-854.

Libraries were prepared by immunoSEQ multiplex PCR; TCRdb keeps only in-frame clonotypes and omits some of them. The sample contains approximately 180,000 clones, about 90% of which appear only once. The sample in question was peripheral blood, obtained on day 0 of AZD1222 vaccination. The clonotype originates from an adult in good health.

CDR3 bases: TGTGCCAGCAGCACCCGACTAGCGGGGGAGTACAATGAGCAGTTCTTC. This translates into CASSTRLAGEYNEQFF. The chain couples TRBV7-6 to TRBJ2-1; 12 bases are shared with TRBD2. This CDR3 comprises 16 residues. The J segment lost 4 bases and the V segment lost 5 bases, leaving 6 bases of the junction unmatched. Germline loops: CDR1 SGHVS, CDR2 FNYEAQ.